These T cell receptor beta chains were read from a single sample in a study of blood T cells in healthy people across ages. TCRdb used MiXCR to reprocess the 5' RACE reads, holding one entry per CDR3 protein. The sample records hundreds of thousands of distinct CDR3 sequences, under 30% being singletons. What was sequenced was blood. The receptors originated from a woman at least 80 years old in good health. Each CDR3 is given with its conserved first and last residue. Fields, in order: D gene, J gene, V gene, clone size, CDR3 DNA, CDR3 protein. D genes are given only for firm matches. Expanded clones are given a class, and other clones once, few, many or no size at all.

. TRBJ1-2 TRBV3-1 . TGTGCCAGCAGCCAAGTTGTGCGGTGGGGCTACACCTTC CASSQVVRWGYTF
TRBD1 TRBJ1-6 TRBV4-3 many TGCGCCAGCAGCCAAGACCCGGCCAGGGGGAATTCACCCCTCCACTTT CASSQDPARGNSPLHF
. TRBJ1-2 TRBV6-5 . TGTGCCGGCAGTTATCAAGGGGGGGGCGATGGCTACACCTTC CAGSYQGGGDGYTF
. TRBJ2-3 TRBV7-2 many TGTGCCAGCAGTCCCGGAAGGGTCGGGGCAGATACGCAGTATTTT CASSPGRVGADTQYF
. TRBJ1-4 TRBV28 few TGTGCCAGCAGTTTGCAGGGGTCGACTAATGAAAAACTGTTTTTT CASSLQGSTNEKLFF
TRBD1 TRBJ1-2 TRBV7-9 many TGTGCCAGCAGCTCCGGGACAGCAATCCTCTATGGCTACACCTTC CASSSGTAILYGYTF
TRBD1 TRBJ1-2 TRBV27 . TGTGCCAGCAGCCAACGGACAGGGGTTAGCTATGGCTACACCTTC CASSQRTGVSYGYTF
. TRBJ2-7 TRBV28 . TGTGCCAGCAGTTCGCGAGTGAGGTTGCGGTCTCTGCACGAGCAGTACTTC CASSSRVRLRSLHEQYF
TRBD1 TRBJ2-5 TRBV20-1 few TGCAGTGCTAAGGACAGGGGCTTGCAGACCCAGTACTTC CSAKDRGLQTQYF
. TRBJ2-5 TRBV6-2/TRBV6-3 . TGTGCCAGCAGTTACGAGGGTTTAGGGACCCAGTACTTC CASSYEGLGTQYF
. TRBJ2-1 TRBV27 . TGTGCCGGCAGTTTTCGGCGGGTCGCAAGCTCCTACAATGAGCAGTTCTTC CAGSFRRVASSYNEQFF
TRBD2 TRBJ2-1 TRBV20-1 . TGCAGTGCTAGGCAACTAGCGGGGGGCTCCTACAATGAGCAGTTCTTC CSARQLAGGSYNEQFF
TRBD2 TRBJ2-1 TRBV5-4 many TGTGCCAGCAGCCGGGGGGGTTGGAATGAGCAGTTCTTC CASSRGGWNEQFF
TRBD2 TRBJ2-7 TRBV20-1 many TGCAGTGCTAGAGCGGGGGGTGGCGACGAGCAGTACTTC CSARAGGGDEQYF
TRBD1 TRBJ2-5 TRBV12-3/TRBV12-4 many TGTGCCAGCAGGCGACAGGGTGGGGAGACCCAGTACTTC CASRRQGGETQYF
. TRBJ1-1 TRBV5-5 . TGTGCCAGCAGCGTGGAAGTCTTAAAGGGGAGGGGAGCTTTCTTT CASSVEVLKGRGAFF
. TRBJ2-7 TRBV7-2 few TGTGCCAGCAGCTTCGTAGCTAGTAACGAGCAGTACTTC CASSFVASNEQYF
. TRBJ2-5 TRBV5-4 many TGTGCCAGCAGTCGTAGCGCGGGGTACCAAGAGACCCAGTACTTC CASSRSAGYQETQYF
TRBD2 TRBJ2-3 TRBV7-2 many TGTGCCAGCAGCCAAGGTGGCGGGGGGGTAGATACGCAGTATTTT CASSQGGGGVDTQYF
. TRBJ1-6 TRBV7-8 few TGTGCCAGCAGCTCCCCCGACGGACGCAGGAATTCACCCCTCCACTTT CASSSPDGRRNSPLHF
. TRBJ2-1 TRBV5-1 . TGCGCCAGCGGCGGATTTGGGCGGGAAACAAACAATGAGCAGTTCTTC CASGGFGRETNNEQFF
TRBD1 TRBJ2-1 TRBV6-5 many TGTGCCAGCAGTTACTCCGGACAGGGGAGTAATGAGCAGTTCTTC CASSYSGQGSNEQFF
. TRBJ2-7 TRBV24-1 . TGTGCCACCAGTGATTTGCATGGACACCTCTCCTACGAGCAGTACTTC CATSDLHGHLSYEQYF
. TRBJ2-1 TRBV4-2 . TGTGCCAGCAGCCAAGACTATGGAAATGAGCAGTTCTTC CASSQDYGNEQFF
. TRBJ1-1 TRBV18 . TGTGCCAGCTCCCTACGTACGGGGACTGAAGCTTTCTTT CASSLRTGTEAFF
. TRBJ2-1 TRBV6-6 few TGTGCCAGCAGTGGAGCATTCAGGAGCTCCTACAATGAGCAGTTCTTC CASSGAFRSSYNEQFF
. TRBJ2-2 TRBV27 . TGTGCCAGCAGTTTATTCAAGGGGCGCCTGCCCGGGGAGCTGTTTTTT CASSLFKGRLPGELFF
TRBD2 TRBJ2-4 TRBV20-1 few TGCAGTGCTAGGCGGGGGGGAAACAATGAGCAGTACTTC CSARRGGNNEQYF
TRBD2 TRBJ2-7 TRBV18 many TGTGCCAGCTCACCATCCGGGGGGGCCGAGCAGTACTTC CASSPSGGAEQYF
. TRBJ1-2 TRBV6-2/TRBV6-3 . TGTGCCAGCAGTTACTCAAAGGGCTCGCGACGTGACTACACCTTC CASSYSKGSRRDYTF
TRBD1 TRBJ1-2 TRBV12-3/TRBV12-4 many TGTGCCAGCACCACCGGGACAGGGGTTAGTGGCTACACCTTC CASTTGTGVSGYTF
. TRBJ2-7 TRBV7-2 few TGTGCCAGCAGCGTAGATAGGGGCCACGAGCAGTACTTC CASSVDRGHEQYF
. TRBJ1-1 TRBV10-3 . TGTGCCATCAGGGAGAAGGAGAACACTGAAGCTTTCTTT CAIREKENTEAFF
. TRBJ2-3 TRBV7-2 many TGTGCCAGCAGCCCGACAGACACAGATACGCAGTATTTT CASSPTDTDTQYF